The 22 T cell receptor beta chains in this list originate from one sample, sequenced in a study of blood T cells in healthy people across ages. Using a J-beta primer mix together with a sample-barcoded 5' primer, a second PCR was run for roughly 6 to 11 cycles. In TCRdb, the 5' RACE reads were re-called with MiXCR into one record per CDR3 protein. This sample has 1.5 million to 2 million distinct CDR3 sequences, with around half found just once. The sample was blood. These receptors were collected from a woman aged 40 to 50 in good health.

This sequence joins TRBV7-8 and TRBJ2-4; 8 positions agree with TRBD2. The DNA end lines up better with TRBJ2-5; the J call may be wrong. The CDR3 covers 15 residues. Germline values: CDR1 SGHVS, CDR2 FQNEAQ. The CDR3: CASSPRDSGTETQYF. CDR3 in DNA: TGTGCCAGCAGCCCCCGGGATAGCGGGACGGAGACCCAGTACTTC.

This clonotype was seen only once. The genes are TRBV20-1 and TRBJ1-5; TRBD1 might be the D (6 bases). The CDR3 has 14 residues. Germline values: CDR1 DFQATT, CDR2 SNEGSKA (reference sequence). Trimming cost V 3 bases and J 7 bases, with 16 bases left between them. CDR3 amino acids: CSASRNRVRQPQHF. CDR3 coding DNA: TGCAGTGCTAGTAGGAACAGGGTGAGGCAGCCCCAGCATTTT.

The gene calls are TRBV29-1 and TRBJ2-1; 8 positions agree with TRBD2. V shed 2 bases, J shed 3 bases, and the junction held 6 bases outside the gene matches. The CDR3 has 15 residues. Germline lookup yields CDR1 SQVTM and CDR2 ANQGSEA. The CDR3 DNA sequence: TGCAGCGTTGAAAAACGCGGGGGGTTCTACAATGAGCAGTTCTTC. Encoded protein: CSVEKRGGFYNEQFF.

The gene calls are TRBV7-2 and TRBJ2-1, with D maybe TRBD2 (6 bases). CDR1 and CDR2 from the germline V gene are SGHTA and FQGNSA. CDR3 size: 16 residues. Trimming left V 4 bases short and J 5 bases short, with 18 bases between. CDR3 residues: CASSSIPWEVHNEQFF. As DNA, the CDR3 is TGTGCCAGCAGCTCCATTCCGTGGGAGGTACACAATGAGCAGTTCTTC.

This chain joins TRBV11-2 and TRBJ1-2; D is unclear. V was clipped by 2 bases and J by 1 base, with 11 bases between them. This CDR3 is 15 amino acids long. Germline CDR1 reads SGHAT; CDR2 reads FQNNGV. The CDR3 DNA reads TGTGCCAGCAGCTTAAGTGTGCAGGATAACTATGGCTACACCTTC. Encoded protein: CASSLSVQDNYGYTF.

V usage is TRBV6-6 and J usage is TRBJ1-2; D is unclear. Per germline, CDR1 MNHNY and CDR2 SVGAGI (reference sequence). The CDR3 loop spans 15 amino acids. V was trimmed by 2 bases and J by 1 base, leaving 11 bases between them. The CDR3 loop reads CASSYESSDNYGYTF. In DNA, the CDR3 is TGTGCCAGCAGTTACGAATCATCCGATAACTATGGCTACACCTTC.

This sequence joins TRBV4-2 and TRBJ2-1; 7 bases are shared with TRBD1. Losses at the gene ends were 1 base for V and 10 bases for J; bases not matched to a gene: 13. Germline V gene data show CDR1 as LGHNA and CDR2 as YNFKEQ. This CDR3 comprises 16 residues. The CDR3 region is CASSQGGTVSSYEQFF. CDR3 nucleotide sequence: TGTGCCAGCAGCCAAGGAGGGACAGTCTCCTCCTACGAGCAGTTCTTC.

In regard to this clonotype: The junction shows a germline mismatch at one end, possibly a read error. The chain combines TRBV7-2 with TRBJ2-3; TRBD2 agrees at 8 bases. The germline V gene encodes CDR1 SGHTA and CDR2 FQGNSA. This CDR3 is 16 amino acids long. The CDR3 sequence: CASSLYPGLGTDAQYF. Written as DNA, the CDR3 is TGTGCCAGCAGCCTATATCCGGGACTAGGCACAGATGCGCAGTATTTT.

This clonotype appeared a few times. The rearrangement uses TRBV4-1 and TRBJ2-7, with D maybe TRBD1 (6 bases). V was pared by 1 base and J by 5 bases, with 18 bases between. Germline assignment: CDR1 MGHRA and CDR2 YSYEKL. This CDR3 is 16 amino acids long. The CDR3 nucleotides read TGCGCCAGCAGCCAAGTTCCTTCCGCAGGGGCACACGAGCAGTACTTC. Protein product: CASSQVPSAGAHEQYF.

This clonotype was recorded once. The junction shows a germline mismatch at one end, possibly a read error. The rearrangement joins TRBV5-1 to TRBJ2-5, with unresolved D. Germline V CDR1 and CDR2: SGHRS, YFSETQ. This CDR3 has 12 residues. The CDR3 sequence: CAGSLAGETQYF. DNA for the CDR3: TGCGCCGGCAGCTTGGCCGGGGAGACCCAGTACTTC.

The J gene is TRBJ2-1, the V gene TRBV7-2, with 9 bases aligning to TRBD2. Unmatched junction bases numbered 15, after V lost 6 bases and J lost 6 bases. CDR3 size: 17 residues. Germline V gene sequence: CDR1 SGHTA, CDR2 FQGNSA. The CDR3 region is CASSPGSGRGGLNEQFF. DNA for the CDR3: TGTGCCAGCAGTCCCGGGTCGGGGCGGGGGGGCCTCAATGAGCAGTTCTTC.

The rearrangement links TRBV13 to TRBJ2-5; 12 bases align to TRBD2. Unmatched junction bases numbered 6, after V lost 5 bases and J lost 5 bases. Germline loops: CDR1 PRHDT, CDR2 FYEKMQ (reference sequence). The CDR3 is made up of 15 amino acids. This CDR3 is CASSPRTSGAETQYF. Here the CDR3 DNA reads TGTGCCAGCAGCCCAAGGACTAGCGGGGCTGAGACCCAGTACTTC.

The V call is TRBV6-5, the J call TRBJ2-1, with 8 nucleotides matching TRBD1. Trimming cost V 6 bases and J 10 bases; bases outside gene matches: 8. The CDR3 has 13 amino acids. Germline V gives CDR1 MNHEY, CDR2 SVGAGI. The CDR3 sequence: CASRPSGGYEQFF. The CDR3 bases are TGTGCCAGCAGACCCTCAGGGGGCTACGAGCAGTTCTTC.

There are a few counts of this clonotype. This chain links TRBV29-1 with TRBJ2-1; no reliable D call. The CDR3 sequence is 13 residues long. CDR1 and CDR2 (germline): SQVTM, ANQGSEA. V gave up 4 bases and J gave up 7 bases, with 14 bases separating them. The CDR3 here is CSVVASLGNEQFF. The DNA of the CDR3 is TGCAGCGTTGTTGCGTCTCTGGGGAATGAGCAGTTCTTC.

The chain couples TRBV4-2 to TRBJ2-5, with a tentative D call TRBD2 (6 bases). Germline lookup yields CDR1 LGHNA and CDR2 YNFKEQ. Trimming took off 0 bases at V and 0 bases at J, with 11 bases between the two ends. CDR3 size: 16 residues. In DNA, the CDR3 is TGTGCCAGCAGCCAAGAGGTTAGCGGATACCAAGAGACCCAGTACTTC. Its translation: CASSQEVSGYQETQYF.

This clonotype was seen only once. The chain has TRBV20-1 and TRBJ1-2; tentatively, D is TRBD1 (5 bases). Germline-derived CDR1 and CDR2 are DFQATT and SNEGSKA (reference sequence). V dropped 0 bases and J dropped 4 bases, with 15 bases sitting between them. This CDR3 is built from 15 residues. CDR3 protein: CSARDSGTQIYGYTF. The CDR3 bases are TGCAGTGCTAGAGATTCTGGGACGCAAATCTATGGCTACACCTTC.

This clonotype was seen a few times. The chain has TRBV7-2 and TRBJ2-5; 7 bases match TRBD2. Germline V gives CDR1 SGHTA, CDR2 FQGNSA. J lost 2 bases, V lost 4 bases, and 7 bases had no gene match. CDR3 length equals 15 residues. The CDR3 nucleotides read TGTGCCAGCAGCTCTACTAGCGCACCACAAGAGACCCAGTACTTC. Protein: CASSSTSAPQETQYF.

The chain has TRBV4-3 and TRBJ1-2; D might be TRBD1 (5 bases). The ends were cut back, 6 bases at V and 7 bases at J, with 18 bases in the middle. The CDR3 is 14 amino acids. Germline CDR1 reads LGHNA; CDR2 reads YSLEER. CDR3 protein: CASRLDLGAPGYTF. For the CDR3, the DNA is TGCGCCAGCAGACTCGATTTAGGGGCGCCTGGCTACACCTTC.

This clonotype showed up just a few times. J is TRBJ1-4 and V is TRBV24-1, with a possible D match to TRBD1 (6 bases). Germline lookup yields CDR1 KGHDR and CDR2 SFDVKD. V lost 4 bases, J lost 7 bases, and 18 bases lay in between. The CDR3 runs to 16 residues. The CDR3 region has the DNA TGTGCCACCAGTGACGCTACAGGGAGAGGGTTTGAAAAACTGTTTTTT. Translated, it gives CATSDATGRGFEKLFF.

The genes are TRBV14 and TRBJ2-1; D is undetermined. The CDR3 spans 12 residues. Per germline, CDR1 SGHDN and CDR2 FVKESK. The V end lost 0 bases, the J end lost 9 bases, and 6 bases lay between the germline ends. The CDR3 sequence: CASSQDYLEQFF. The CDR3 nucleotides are TGTGCCAGCAGCCAAGACTACCTTGAGCAGTTCTTC.

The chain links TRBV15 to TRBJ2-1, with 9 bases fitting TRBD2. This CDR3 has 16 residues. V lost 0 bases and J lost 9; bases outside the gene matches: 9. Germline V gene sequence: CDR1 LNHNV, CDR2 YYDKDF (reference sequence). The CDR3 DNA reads TGTGCCACCAGCAGAGAAGGCGGGGGGGCCGGTGGTGAGCAGTTCTTC. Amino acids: CATSREGGGAGGEQFF.

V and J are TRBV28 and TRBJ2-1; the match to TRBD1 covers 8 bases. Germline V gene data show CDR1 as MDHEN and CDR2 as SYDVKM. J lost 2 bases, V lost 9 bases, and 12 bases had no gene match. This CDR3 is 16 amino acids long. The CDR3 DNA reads TGTGCCAGTCAGGGGGCCATGGGAATCACCTACAATGAGCAGTTCTTC. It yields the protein CASQGAMGITYNEQFF.